The clone carrying this T cell receptor (beta chain) appeared once. Generated by immunoSEQ multiplex PCR, the TCRdb table keeps only in-frame clones and is missing some. The data contain about 98,000 clones, more than 70% of them seen just once; the ten biggest clones take up about 1.5%. This record belongs to a study of graft-versus-host responses after intestinal transplantation. Turning to the study itself: Anti-thymocyte globulin was used for induction in all recipients, who then took tacrolimus and steroids for two to four years.

CDR3 length: 15 residues. The V end lost 3 bases, the J end lost 6 bases, and 20 bases lay between the germline ends. Germline V gene sequence: CDR1 SQVTM, CDR2 ANQGSEA. The clonotype originates from a human patient who received an intestinal transplant, so some T cells may come from the graft donor. The chain links TRBV29-1 to TRBJ1-2; possible D gene TRBD1, 6 bases. The sequencing used PBMCs, collected 255 days after intestinal transplant. Here the CDR3 reads CSVDFGEGGGNGYTF. The CDR3 coding sequence is TGCAGCGTTGATTTTGGGGAGGGGGGCGGAAATGGCTACACCTTC.